The 27 T cell receptor beta chains reported below all come from one sample, sequenced in a study of T cell responses to AZD1222 COVID-19 vaccine. Sequencing used immunoSEQ multiplex PCR; TCRdb keeps in-frame clones, though not all of them. The repertoire consists of 120,000 or so clones, with 70% to 90% occurring once and the leading ten covering less than 4%. The sequencing used peripheral blood, collected 28 days after the second AZD1222 dose. These receptors came from an adult who received the AZD1222 COVID-19 vaccine.

The gene calls are TRBV7-2 and TRBJ2-7; maybe TRBD1 (5 bases). The CDR3 is made up of 15 amino acids. Trimming pared 7 bases from V and 3 bases from J, leaving 19 bases between. The germline CDR1 and CDR2 sequences are SGHTA and FQGNSA. The CDR3 nucleotides read TGTGCCAGCAACCCCATACTTGACAGAGACTACGAGCAGTACTTC. Protein product: CASNPILDRDYEQYF.

The rearrangement uses TRBV10-2 and TRBJ2-7; 7 bases align to TRBD1. CDR3 length: 15 amino acids. CDR1 and CDR2 (germline): WSHSY, SAAADI. J was trimmed by 1 base and V by 7 bases; bases with no gene match: 10. This CDR3 is CASTDGTVTSYEQYF. CDR3 nucleotides: TGCGCCAGCACTGACGGGACAGTGACATCCTACGAGCAGTACTTC.

The chain couples TRBV7-3 to TRBJ2-7, with D perhaps given as TRBD1 or TRBD2 (7 bases each). The CDR3 covers 15 residues. Between the trimmed V and J ends, which lost 2 bases and 0 bases, there was a span of 11 bases. The germline V gene has CDR1 SGHTA and CDR2 FQGTGA. Here the CDR3 reads CASSLGGDSSYEQYF. The CDR3 DNA is TGTGCCAGCAGCTTAGGGGGGGACAGCTCCTACGAGCAGTACTTC.

This sequence joins TRBV25-1 and TRBJ2-7; 8 positions match TRBD1. Germline CDR1 MGHDK, CDR2 SYGVNS. The CDR3 is 14 residues long. Germline trimming cut 5 bases from V and 3 bases from J; bases unmatched to any gene: 6. The CDR3 spells CASSTGTGIYEQYF. The DNA for the CDR3 is TGTGCCAGCAGTACCGGGACAGGTATCTACGAGCAGTACTTC.

This clone was recorded once. V gene TRBV9 combines with J gene TRBJ1-3; D unresolved. V was pared by 0 bases and J by 0 bases, with 10 bases between. The CDR3 covers 16 residues. The germline V gene encodes CDR1 SGDLS and CDR2 YYNGEE. The CDR3 DNA sequence: TGTGCCAGCAGCGTAGATACGGACTACTCTGGAAACACCATATATTTT. Amino acids: CASSVDTDYSGNTIYF.

J is TRBJ2-5 and V is TRBV5-4; 9 bases are a match to TRBD1. The germline gives CDR1 SGHNT, CDR2 YYREEE (reference sequence). The ends lost 4 bases at V and 5 bases at J; junction bases unmatched: 9. The CDR3 covers 15 residues. CDR3 DNA sequence: TGTGCCAGCAGCACCAAAACAGGGGGCAGGGAGACCCAGTACTTC. Translating gives CASSTKTGGRETQYF.

V usage is TRBV27 and J usage is TRBJ2-5, with D uncertain. This CDR3 has 13 amino acids. Trimming left V 5 bases short and J 3 bases short, with 10 bases between. The germline V gene has CDR1 MNHEY and CDR2 SMNVEV (reference sequence). The CDR3 nucleotides read TGTGCCAGCAGTAGAAGAGGAGAAGAGACCCAGTACTTC. It encodes CASSRRGEETQYF.

The rearrangement joins TRBV11-1 to TRBJ2-7, with a tentative D call TRBD2 (5 bases). The CDR3 loop spans 14 amino acids. Trimming cost V 5 bases and J 1 base, with 12 bases left between them. In germline, CDR1 is SGHAT, CDR2 FQDESV (reference sequence). The CDR3 spells CASSPPAESYEQYF. The DNA of the CDR3 is TGTGCCAGCAGCCCCCCAGCGGAGTCCTACGAGCAGTACTTC.

The rearrangement joins TRBV15 to TRBJ1-1; no clear D gene. Trimming cost V 5 bases and J 1 base, with 14 bases left between them. The CDR3 has 15 amino acids. Per germline, CDR1 LNHNV and CDR2 YYDKDF (reference sequence). CDR3 in DNA: TGTGCCACCAGCCCCGCGGGCAGTCGGAACACTGAAGCTTTCTTT. Protein sequence: CATSPAGSRNTEAFF.

This rearrangement joins TRBV27 to TRBJ1-3, with a possible D match to TRBD1 (5 bases). The CDR3 totals 17 residues. Trimming removed 5 bases from V and 0 bases from J, with 17 bases in between. Germline V gives CDR1 MNHEY, CDR2 SMNVEV (reference sequence). CDR3 in amino acids: CASSPYRWTSSGNTIYF. In nucleotides, the CDR3 is TGTGCCAGCAGTCCTTACAGGTGGACGAGCTCTGGAAACACCATATATTTT.

CDR3 DNA sequence: TGTGCCACCAGTGATCCCCCGAACGAGACCCAGTACTTC. This encodes CATSDPPNETQYF. V is TRBV24-1 and J is TRBJ2-5; D call uncertain. CDR3 size: 13 residues. Trimming stripped 3 bases from V and 5 bases from J, with 9 bases between. Germline CDR1 is KGHDR and CDR2 is SFDVKD.

This chain links TRBV19 with TRBJ2-1, with D perhaps TRBD2 (5 bases). V was shortened by 10 bases and J by 4 bases, with 20 bases between the two germline ends. CDR3 size: 15 residues. Germline CDR1 reads LNHDA; CDR2 reads SQIVND (reference sequence). The CDR3 sequence is CATDLNAGPYNEQFF. The DNA of the CDR3 is TGTGCCACAGACCTGAACGCGGGCCCTTACAATGAGCAGTTCTTC.

This sequence joins TRBV20-1 and TRBJ2-2; no clear D gene. Trimming removed 3 bases at V and 2 bases at J, with 10 bases between. Germline V gene sequence: CDR1 DFQATT, CDR2 SNEGSKA (reference sequence). The CDR3 spans 14 residues. The CDR3: CSASPVTNTGELFF. CDR3 nucleotide sequence: TGCAGTGCTAGTCCCGTAACCAACACCGGGGAGCTGTTTTTT.

The chain is built from TRBV4-2 and TRBJ2-7; 9 bases line up with TRBD1. Looked up from germline, CDR1 is LGHNA and CDR2 is YNFKEQ. Trimming cost V 2 bases and J 2 bases; bases outside gene matches: 7. The CDR3 runs to 16 residues. The CDR3 coding sequence is TGTGCCAGCAGCCAATCTCCGGGACAGGGAACCTACGAGCAGTACTTC. Translation: CASSQSPGQGTYEQYF.

In DNA, the CDR3 is TGCAGCGTTGAAGATCCTGGGACGGGGAATGAAAAACTGTTTTTT. Encoded protein: CSVEDPGTGNEKLFF. The rearrangement joins TRBV29-1 to TRBJ1-4, with a possible D match to TRBD1 (5 bases). V shed 0 bases and J shed 5 bases, with 13 bases lying between them. CDR1 and CDR2 from the germline V gene are SQVTM and ANQGSEA. The CDR3 length is 15 residues.

This clone came up a few times. V and J are TRBV3-1 (or the pseudogene TRBV3-2) and TRBJ2-2; 10 positions agree with TRBD1. The CDR3 sequence is 16 residues long. Germline CDR1 LGHDT, CDR2 YNNKEL (reference sequence). V lost 2 bases and J lost 5; bases outside the gene matches: 5. CDR3 protein: CASSQPTGQGTGELFF. The CDR3 DNA sequence: TGTGCCAGCAGCCAACCAACGGGACAGGGGACCGGGGAGCTGTTTTTT.

The V call is TRBV6-6, the J call TRBJ1-6; D may be TRBD1 (5 bases). This CDR3 contains 16 residues. With 4 bases removed from V and 7 bases from J, the gap between germline ends came to 17 bases. Germline V gene lookup returns CDR1 MNHNY and CDR2 SVGAGI (reference sequence). The CDR3 nucleotides read TGTGCCAGCAGTTTAGCAAGGGACTCGAGGAATTCACCCCTCCACTTT. It yields the protein CASSLARDSRNSPLHF.

This chain connects TRBV7-9 to TRBJ1-4, with D perhaps matching TRBD1 (5 bases). The CDR3 spans 14 residues. Germline CDR1 and CDR2: SEHNR and FQNEAQ (reference sequence). Deletions cut 1 base from V and 10 bases from J, with 13 bases between. The CDR3 region is CASSLGRQGGKLFF. The CDR3 DNA is TGTGCCAGCAGCTTAGGAAGGCAGGGTGGAAAACTGTTTTTT.

The chain recombines TRBV27 with TRBJ1-2; no reliable D call. The length of the CDR3 is 14 residues. V shed 3 bases and J shed 5 bases, with 13 bases lying between them. Germline CDR1 is MNHEY and CDR2 is SMNVEV (reference sequence). CDR3 sequence reads: CASSFGRNLYGYTF. For the CDR3, the DNA is TGTGCCAGCAGTTTTGGCAGAAACCTTTATGGCTACACCTTC.

The chain has TRBV19 and TRBJ1-2; D gene uncertain. Germline V CDR1 and CDR2: LNHDA, SQIVND (reference sequence). The CDR3 contains 12 residues. V gave up 3 bases and J gave up 3 bases, with 5 bases separating them. The CDR3 protein is CASSIADYGYTF. The CDR3 DNA reads as TGTGCCAGTAGTATCGCGGACTATGGCTACACCTTC.

This rearrangement joins TRBV2 to TRBJ1-1, with 7 bases matching TRBD1. The ends lost 7 bases at V and 0 bases at J; junction bases unmatched: 5. The CDR3 consists of 14 residues. Germline assignment: CDR1 SNHLY and CDR2 FYNNEI. CDR3 protein: CASNRQGLNTEAFF. In DNA form, the CDR3 reads TGTGCCAGCAATCGACAGGGACTGAACACTGAAGCTTTCTTT.

This chain links TRBV25-1 with TRBJ2-5; D is tentatively TRBD1 or TRBD2 (7 bases each). The CDR3 consists of 12 residues. CDR1 and CDR2 from the germline V gene are MGHDK and SYGVNS. Trimming shortened V by 6 bases and J by 6 bases, and 11 bases separated the two germline ends. CDR3 sequence: CASRQGGQTQYF. The DNA for the CDR3 is TGTGCCAGCAGGCAGGGGGGGCAGACCCAGTACTTC.

The chain recombines TRBV14 with TRBJ1-6; D call uncertain. Germline CDR1 and CDR2: SGHDN and FVKESK. Trimming took off 3 bases at V and 7 bases at J, with 22 bases between the two ends. The CDR3 sequence is 18 residues long. CDR3 region: CASSQAPVMGSRNSPLHF. The CDR3 bases are TGTGCCAGCAGCCAGGCCCCCGTGATGGGGTCGAGGAATTCACCCCTCCACTTT.

V usage is TRBV21-1 and J usage is TRBJ2-1. TRBV21-1 is a documented pseudogene. The CDR3 has 14 amino acids. The CDR3 is CASSKMGADNEQFF. As DNA, the CDR3 is TGTGCCAGCAGCAAGATGGGCGCGGACAATGAGCAGTTCTTC.

The chain is built from TRBV12-3 or TRBV12-4 and TRBJ2-7; unclear D gene. This CDR3 region has 12 residues. V lost 4 bases, J lost 10 bases, and 14 bases lay in between. The CDR3 DNA is TGTGCCAGCAGTTCAGGCCCAGGACGTCAGTACTTC. It is translated as CASSSGPGRQYF.

The V call is TRBV7-3, the J call TRBJ2-7, with 9 bases aligning to TRBD1. Germline CDR1 and CDR2: SGHTA and FQGTGA. The CDR3 totals 14 residues. The junction had 7 bases not matched to a gene; V was cut back by 5 bases and J by 5 bases. The CDR3 DNA follows: TGTGCCAGCAGCCCAAGGACAGGGGCCCACGAGCAGTACTTC. Translation gives CASSPRTGAHEQYF.

The sample holds one count of this clone. V and J are TRBV5-1 and TRBJ1-1, with unresolved D. V was clipped by 3 bases and J by 1 base, with 10 bases between them. The CDR3 is 14 residues long. Germline V gene data show CDR1 as SGHRS and CDR2 as YFSETQ. The CDR3 is CASSSGASNTEAFF. CDR3 nucleotides: TGCGCCAGCAGCTCGGGTGCCTCGAACACTGAAGCTTTCTTT.